These 23 T cell receptor beta chains were sequenced from one sample in a study of PD-L1 blockade in urothelial cancer. The sample's time point: peripheral blood 6 weeks after treatment start. The table came from immunoSEQ multiplex PCR; TCRdb's copy has only in-frame clones and leaves some out. The repertoire holds 95,000 to 130,000 clones, with 75% to 90% as singletons. Specimen: PBMCs, collected around atezolizumab (anti-PD-L1) treatment. The receptors originated from a man aged 60-69 years with urothelial cancer.

The CDR3 DNA reads TGCGCCAGCAGCCCGAGGCAGGGGGATCAAGAGACCCAGTACTTC. This translates into CASSPRQGDQETQYF. The rearrangement uses TRBV5-1 and TRBJ2-5; TRBD1 matches at 7 bases. The V gene's germline CDR1 is SGHRS and CDR2 YFSETQ. V shed 4 bases, J shed 2 bases, and the junction held 8 bases outside the gene matches. CDR3 size: 15 residues.

J is TRBJ2-5 and V is TRBV6-5, with 9 nucleotides matching TRBD1. V shed 6 bases, J shed 7 bases, and the junction held 12 bases outside the gene matches. The CDR3 spans 15 residues. Germline CDR1 and CDR2: MNHEY and SVGAGI. The CDR3 region is CASRQGASESWTQYF. The CDR3 DNA is TGTGCCAGCAGACAGGGGGCTAGCGAGTCGTGGACCCAGTACTTC.

The chain couples TRBV10-3 to TRBJ2-1, with D perhaps TRBD1 (5 bases). V was trimmed by 7 bases and J by 3 bases, leaving 13 bases between them. CDR3 size: 14 residues. In germline, CDR1 is ENHRY, CDR2 SYGVKD. This CDR3 reads CAINAGLNYNEQFF. In nucleotides, the CDR3 is TGTGCCATCAATGCAGGGCTTAACTACAATGAGCAGTTCTTC.

The rearrangement links TRBV30 to TRBJ2-2; no reliable D call. This CDR3 region has 15 residues. The germline gives CDR1 GTSNPN, CDR2 SVGIG (reference sequence). Trimming removed 0 bases at V and 4 bases at J, with 12 bases between. CDR3 nucleotides: TGTGCCTGGAGTGTACGTCATCCCGGCACCGGGGAGCTGTTTTTT. This sequence encodes CAWSVRHPGTGELFF.

V gene TRBV19 combines with J gene TRBJ1-2; 8 nucleotides line up with TRBD1. This CDR3 has 16 residues. Trimming at V came to 1 base and at J to 4 bases, leaving 8 bases not matched to a gene. Germline CDR1 is LNHDA and CDR2 is SQIVND (reference sequence). The CDR3 bases are TGTGCCAGTAGTATAGCCGCCATCGGACAGGGCTATGGCTACACCTTC. Translating gives CASSIAAIGQGYGYTF.

J is TRBJ2-7 and V is TRBV4-1; the match to TRBD1 covers 9 bases. The J segment lost 3 bases and the V segment lost 1 base, leaving 4 bases of the junction unmatched. CDR3 length equals 15 residues. The germline gives CDR1 MGHRA, CDR2 YSYEKL. The CDR3 region has the DNA TGCGCCAGCAGCCAAGGTGCGACAGGGGGCTACGAGCAGTACTTC. It translates to CASSQGATGGYEQYF.

CDR3 nucleotide sequence: TGTGCCAGCAGCGTAGCCGGACAGGGACACCAATTTTATGGCTACACCTTC. Translated, it gives CASSVAGQGHQFYGYTF. The chain recombines TRBV9 with TRBJ1-2; 8 nucleotides align to TRBD1. CDR1 is SGDLS, CDR2 YYNGEE, per germline. The CDR3 is 17 amino acids. Unmatched junction bases numbered 12, after V lost 0 bases and J lost 5 bases.

The chain recombines TRBV18 with TRBJ1-6, with D tentatively TRBD1 (6 bases). This CDR3 has 15 amino acids. Germline V gene sequence: CDR1 KGHSH, CDR2 LQKENI. V lost 5 bases and J 2 bases, leaving 10 bases between the germline ends. Here the CDR3 DNA reads TGTGCCAGCTCAACCGGACAGCCCTATAATTCACCCCTCCACTTT. Its protein is CASSTGQPYNSPLHF.

The chain employs TRBV18 and TRBJ2-5; possible D gene TRBD2, 6 bases. Trimming removed 3 bases from V and 4 bases from J, with 12 bases in between. The CDR3 is 14 residues long. CDR1 and CDR2 (germline): KGHSH, LQKENI. CDR3 sequence (DNA): TGTGCCAGCTCACCTAACCGGGGAGGAGAGACCCAGTACTTC. Protein sequence: CASSPNRGGETQYF. Based on the CDR3 plus reference TRBV18 and TRBJ2-5, the full variable domain is NAGVMQNPRHLVRRRGQEARLRCSPMKGHSHVYWYRQLPEEGLKFMVYLQKENIIDESGMPKERFSAEFPKEGPSILRIQQVVRGDSAAYFCASSPNRGGETQYFGPGTRLLVL.

The chain is built from TRBV10-3 and TRBJ1-5, with D perhaps TRBD1 (6 bases). The V gene lost 0 bases and the J gene lost 2 bases, with 11 bases spanning the gap. The CDR3 extends over 16 amino acids. Germline-derived CDR1 and CDR2 are ENHRY and SYGVKD. In DNA, the CDR3 is TGTGCCATCAGTGAGTCCTGGGGGCGAGGCAATCAGCCCCAGCATTTT. This translates into CAISESWGRGNQPQHF.

V usage is TRBV7-2 and J usage is TRBJ1-4, with 10 positions matching TRBD1. Germline V gene sequence: CDR1 SGHTA, CDR2 FQGNSA. With V trimmed by 5 bases and J by 5 bases, 5 bases remained unmatched. The CDR3 totals 15 residues. This CDR3 is CASSPPGQGNEKLFF. In DNA form, the CDR3 reads TGTGCCAGCAGCCCTCCGGGACAGGGGAATGAAAAACTGTTTTTT.

The gene calls are TRBV5-1 and TRBJ2-3, with 7 positions matching TRBD2. Trimming at V came to 4 bases and at J to 3 bases, leaving 8 bases not matched to a gene. CDR3 length equals 15 residues. Germline V gives CDR1 SGHRS, CDR2 YFSETQ. The DNA of the CDR3 is TGCGCCAGCAGCCCGCGGGCGGGAGAAACAGATACGCAGTATTTT. The encoded protein is CASSPRAGETDTQYF.

The chain recombines TRBV7-6 with TRBJ2-5; 13 bases match TRBD2. Germline CDR1 is SGHVS and CDR2 is FNYEAQ. The J segment lost 5 bases and the V segment lost 1 base, leaving 10 bases of the junction unmatched. The CDR3 runs to 18 residues. The CDR3 protein is CASSLVTSGGPGGETQYF. The DNA for the CDR3 is TGTGCCAGCAGCTTAGTGACTAGCGGGGGGCCGGGTGGTGAGACCCAGTACTTC. The complete variable domain, with remaining parts taken from reference TRBV7-6 and TRBJ2-5, reads GAGVSQSPRYKVTKRGQDVALRCDPISGHVSLYWYRQALGQGPEFLTYFNYEAQQDKSGLPNDRFSAERPEGSISTLTIQRTEQRDSAMYRCASSLVTSGGPGGETQYFGPGTRLLVL.

The chain is built from TRBV19 and TRBJ1-1; 8 nucleotides match TRBD1. With 1 base clipped from V and 0 bases from J, the junction kept 4 bases outside the gene matches. The CDR3 is made up of 16 amino acids. Germline CDR1 and CDR2: LNHDA and SQIVND (reference sequence). This CDR3 is CASSIGRDRLNTEAFF. In DNA form, the CDR3 reads TGTGCCAGTAGTATAGGCCGGGACAGGTTGAACACTGAAGCTTTCTTT.

This rearrangement joins TRBV18 to TRBJ2-6; 7 nucleotides match TRBD1. V was clipped by 6 bases and J by 1 base; unmatched bases: 9. CDR3 length equals 17 residues. CDR1 is KGHSH, CDR2 LQKENI, per germline. The CDR3 DNA reads as TGTGCCAGCTCGGCCGGGACAGCTATATCTGGGGCCAACGTCCTGACTTTC. Its protein product is CASSAGTAISGANVLTF.

The chain uses TRBV7-3 and TRBJ2-2; TRBD2 might be the D (5 bases). Trimming left V 6 bases short and J 0 bases short, with 8 bases between. The CDR3 covers 14 residues. Germline V gene lookup returns CDR1 SGHTA and CDR2 FQGTGA. The CDR3 DNA sequence: TGTGCCAGCAGGGGAGAGGCGAACACCGGGGAGCTGTTTTTT. Residues: CASRGEANTGELFF. Looking up the rest from reference TRBV7-3 and TRBJ2-2 gives the full variable domain: GAGVSQTPSNKVTEKGKYVELRCDPISGHTALYWYRQSLGQGPEFLIYFQGTGAADDSGLPNDRFFAVRPEGSVSTLKIQRTERGDSAVYLCASRGEANTGELFFGEGSRLTVL.

J is TRBJ1-2 and V is TRBV19; D might be TRBD1 (6 bases). The ends were cut back, 4 bases at V and 4 bases at J, with 13 bases in the middle. In germline, CDR1 is LNHDA, CDR2 SQIVND (reference sequence). This CDR3 has 14 amino acids. CDR3 sequence (DNA): TGTGCCAGTAGTACCCAACAGGGATCCTATGGCTACACCTTC. Its protein is CASSTQQGSYGYTF.

V and J are TRBV27 and TRBJ1-4, with 8 positions matching TRBD1. Trimming took 5 bases from V and 5 from J; bases not matched to a gene: 10. Germline assignment: CDR1 MNHEY and CDR2 SMNVEV (reference sequence). The CDR3 length is 16 residues. CDR3 amino acids: CASSRFQGALNEKLFF. DNA of the CDR3: TGTGCCAGCAGTAGATTCCAGGGGGCCCTAAATGAAAAACTGTTTTTT.

Here the CDR3 reads CASSQILQGNQPQHF. CDR3 DNA: TGCGCCAGCAGCCAAATTCTTCAGGGCAATCAGCCCCAGCATTTT. The chain joins TRBV4-3 to TRBJ1-5; D is unclear. In germline, CDR1 is LGHNA, CDR2 YSLEER. The CDR3 contains 15 residues. Trimming removed 2 bases from V and 2 bases from J, with 10 bases in between.

The chain has TRBV7-2 and TRBJ1-5; tentatively, D is TRBD1 (5 bases). Trimming shortened V by 0 bases and J by 7 bases, and 10 bases separated the two germline ends. Germline CDR1 and CDR2: SGHTA and FQGNSA. The CDR3 is 14 amino acids. The CDR3 spells CASSLAGVEQPQHF. For the CDR3, the DNA is TGTGCCAGCAGCTTAGCAGGGGTCGAACAGCCCCAGCATTTT.

This chain uses TRBV25-1 with TRBJ1-4; D unresolved. The ends were cut back, 4 bases at V and 8 bases at J, with 8 bases in the middle. Germline CDR1 and CDR2: MGHDK and SYGVNS. The CDR3 contains 12 residues. In nucleotides, the CDR3 is TGTGCCAGCAGTGGCCAACAGGAAAAACTGTTTTTT. Translated: CASSGQQEKLFF.

The V and J genes are TRBV7-2 and TRBJ2-1; TRBD2 might be the D (5 bases). The germline V gene has CDR1 SGHTA and CDR2 FQGNSA. Trimming left V 1 base short and J 0 bases short, with 10 bases between. This CDR3 spans 16 amino acids. Here the CDR3 reads CASSLGFGSSYNEQFF. The DNA of the CDR3 is TGTGCCAGCAGCTTAGGTTTTGGGAGCTCCTACAATGAGCAGTTCTTC. The full variable domain, with the rest looked up from reference TRBV7-2 and TRBJ2-1, is GAGVSQSPSNKVTEKGKDVELRCDPISGHTALYWYRQSLGQGLEFLIYFQGNSAPDKSGLPSDRFSAERTGGSVSTLTIQRTQQEDSAVYLCASSLGFGSSYNEQFFGPGTRLTVL.

This clone occurred a few times. CDR3 nucleotides: TGTGCCAGCAGCGAAAATACCGGGACAGAAGGTTCCTACGAGCAGTACTTC. It yields the protein CASSENTGTEGSYEQYF. The genes are TRBV7-9 and TRBJ2-7; 7 nucleotides agree with TRBD1. Germline V gives CDR1 SEHNR, CDR2 FQNEAQ (reference sequence). J gave up 1 base and V 5 bases, and 14 bases lay outside the gene matches. The CDR3 runs to 17 residues.